What follows are 16 T cell receptor beta chains derived from one specimen sequenced in a study of T cells after yellow fever vaccination. A single record per CDR3 protein comes from TCRdb applying MiXCR to the 5' RACE reads. The sample has 300,000 to 450,000 distinct CDR3 sequences; roughly 6.2% are singletons. This material consisted of PBMCs, taken 5 days after the yellow fever booster vaccination. Every receptor here comes from a young man who received the YFV17D yellow fever vaccine.

CDR3 DNA sequence: TGCAGTGCTAGTGCCATAGCGGGAGCGAGAAATGAGCAGTTCTTC. Protein product: CSASAIAGARNEQFF. This chain connects TRBV20-1 to TRBJ2-1; 9 bases are a match to TRBD2. CDR1 is DFQATT and CDR2 is SNEGSKA in the germline V gene (reference sequence). V lost 3 bases to trimming and J lost 7 bases; unmatched junction nucleotides: 10. This CDR3 is 15 amino acids long.

This clonotype was counted only a few times. The chain is built from TRBV3-1 and TRBJ2-1; no firm D call. Germline V gene lookup returns CDR1 LGHDT and CDR2 YNNKEL (reference sequence). Trimming took off 1 base at V and 10 bases at J, with 8 bases between the two ends. The CDR3 totals 12 residues. CDR3 residues: CASSQVGEEQFF. The CDR3 DNA follows: TGTGCCAGCAGCCAAGTTGGAGAGGAGCAGTTCTTC.

This clonotype showed up many times. The chain employs TRBV12-3 or TRBV12-4 and TRBJ2-1; D possibly corresponds to TRBD1 (6 bases). V was pared by 4 bases and J by 4 bases, with 8 bases between. The CDR3 sequence is 13 residues long. CDR3 coding DNA: TGTGCCAGCAGTTCACAGGGATACAATGAGCAGTTCTTC. Protein sequence: CASSSQGYNEQFF.

There are many counts of this clonotype. The J gene is TRBJ2-1, the V gene TRBV7-8, with D hard to call. The CDR3 runs to 13 residues. Trimming left V 0 bases short and J 6 bases short, with 6 bases between. Per germline, CDR1 SGHVS and CDR2 FQNEAQ. CDR3 sequence: CASSLARPNEQFF. The CDR3 DNA reads as TGTGCCAGCAGCTTAGCGCGCCCCAATGAGCAGTTCTTC.

The table lists this clonotype with a few counts. The chain combines TRBV5-1 with TRBJ2-5, with 7 bases matching TRBD1. V dropped 5 bases and J dropped 1; count of bases not matched to a gene: 2. Per germline, CDR1 SGHRS and CDR2 YFSETQ. The CDR3 runs to 13 residues. CDR3 in amino acids: CASRGQLQETQYF. The CDR3 DNA is TGCGCCAGCAGGGGACAGCTCCAAGAGACCCAGTACTTC.

Many counts were recorded for this clonotype. This chain joins TRBV29-1 and TRBJ2-1; D remains ambiguous. The germline CDR1 and CDR2 sequences are SQVTM and ANQGSEA. CDR3 length: 11 residues. With 6 bases removed from V and 8 bases from J, the gap between germline ends came to 11 bases. CDR3 loop: CSVENRHEQFF. The CDR3, as DNA: TGCAGCGTCGAAAATCGGCATGAGCAGTTCTTC.

The V and J genes are TRBV7-2 and TRBJ2-5, with D perhaps matching TRBD2 (6 bases). The V gene's germline CDR1 is SGHTA and CDR2 FQGNSA. The length of the CDR3 is 15 residues. Deletions cut 1 base from V and 5 bases from J, with 14 bases between. In DNA, the CDR3 is TGTGCCAGCAGCTTAGTCATGGGACTGGGGGAGACCCAGTACTTC. Translation gives CASSLVMGLGETQYF.

This clonotype was seen once. This chain connects TRBV7-2 to TRBJ2-3; TRBD2 matches at 14 bases. V was pared by 6 bases and J by 7 bases, with 9 bases of the junction left unmatched. The CDR3 has 16 residues. Germline loops: CDR1 SGHTA, CDR2 FQGNSA. CDR3 sequence reads: CASRLTGTSGSYTQYF. The CDR3 DNA is TGTGCCAGCAGACTAACCGGGACTAGCGGGAGTTATACGCAGTATTTT.

The chain combines TRBV23-1 with TRBJ2-7; D remains ambiguous. TRBV23-1 is given ORF status, its function remaining uncertain. CDR3 size: 13 residues. Trimming shortened V by 4 bases and J by 2 bases, and 9 bases separated the two germline ends. CDR3: CASSPHKTYEQYF. In DNA, the CDR3 is TGCGCCAGCAGTCCACACAAGACCTACGAGCAGTACTTC.

The chain employs TRBV25-1 and TRBJ2-7; D perhaps matches TRBD1 (6 bases). The CDR3 sequence is 13 residues long. Trimming left V 3 bases short and J 5 bases short, with 11 bases between. In germline, CDR1 is MGHDK, CDR2 SYGVNS. As DNA, the CDR3 is TGTGCCAGCAGTGAGCTGGGGACACACGAGCAGTACTTC. Encoded protein: CASSELGTHEQYF.

This clonotype was detected many times. J is TRBJ2-1 and V is TRBV12-3 or TRBV12-4; weak D call: TRBD2 (5 bases). This CDR3 region has 17 residues. V shed 5 bases and J shed 8 bases, with 25 bases lying between them. CDR3 coding DNA: TGTGCCAGCAGTCCCCTAAGTCCTAGCCCTAGGGAGTATGAGCAGTTCTTC. Residues: CASSPLSPSPREYEQFF.

V and J are TRBV4-1 and TRBJ2-3, with a possible D match to TRBD1 (5 bases). V shed 4 bases and J shed 4 bases, with 12 bases lying between them. The CDR3 is 14 residues long. The germline CDR1 and CDR2 sequences are MGHRA and YSYEKL. CDR3 sequence reads: CASSRGGVPDTQYF. The CDR3 nucleotides are TGCGCCAGCAGCCGGGGCGGTGTGCCAGATACGCAGTATTTT.

This clonotype was seen ten or more times. The CDR3: CASSLTAGGIETQYF. Here the CDR3 DNA reads TGTGCCAGCAGCCTCACAGCGGGAGGAATAGAGACCCAGTACTTC. The chain combines TRBV9 with TRBJ2-5; 9 bases align to TRBD2. CDR1 is SGDLS, CDR2 YYNGEE, per germline. This CDR3 comprises 15 residues. V shed 4 bases, J shed 4 bases, and the junction held 8 bases outside the gene matches.

This clonotype was observed a few times. The chain couples TRBV20-1 to TRBJ2-1, with TRBD1 matching 7 bases. The CDR3 sequence is 18 residues long. V lost 2 bases to trimming and J lost 7 bases; unmatched junction nucleotides: 20. Per germline, CDR1 DFQATT and CDR2 SNEGSKA (reference sequence). The CDR3 nucleotides read TGCAGTGCTAGATACAAAAGGGGGACAGCTGAGCGCGTGAATGAGCAGTTCTTC. The encoded protein is CSARYKRGTAERVNEQFF.

This clonotype appeared many times. V gene TRBV27 combines with J gene TRBJ1-5, with D uncertain. V was shortened by 2 bases and J by 2 bases, with 4 bases between the two germline ends. The CDR3 has 13 residues. The germline V gene has CDR1 MNHEY and CDR2 SMNVEV (reference sequence). CDR3 sequence reads: CASSLVGNQPQHF. In DNA form, the CDR3 reads TGTGCCAGCAGTTTAGTGGGCAATCAGCCCCAGCATTTT.

This rearrangement joins TRBV14 to TRBJ2-4, with no clear D. V lost 1 base, J lost 13 bases, and 17 bases lay in between. Germline values: CDR1 SGHDN, CDR2 FVKESK. There are 14 residues in the CDR3. CDR3 nucleotide sequence: TGTGCCAGCAGCCAAGTATCACAAGGTGCTATCCAGTACTTC. Amino acid sequence: CASSQVSQGAIQYF.